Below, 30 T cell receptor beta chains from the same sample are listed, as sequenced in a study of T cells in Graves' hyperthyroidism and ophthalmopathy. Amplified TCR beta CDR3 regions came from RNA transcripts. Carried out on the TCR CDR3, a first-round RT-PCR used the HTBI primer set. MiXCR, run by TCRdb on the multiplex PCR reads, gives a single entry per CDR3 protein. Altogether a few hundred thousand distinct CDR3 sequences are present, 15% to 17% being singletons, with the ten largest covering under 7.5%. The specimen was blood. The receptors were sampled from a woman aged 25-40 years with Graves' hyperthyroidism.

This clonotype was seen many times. This CDR3 reads CASSLLPPYNEQFF. CDR3 DNA: TGCGCCAGCAGCTTGCTGCCCCCCTACAATGAGCAGTTCTTC. This rearrangement joins TRBV5-1 to TRBJ2-1; D gene ambiguous. V gave up 1 base and J gave up 2 bases, with 7 bases separating them. Germline loops: CDR1 SGHRS, CDR2 YFSETQ. The CDR3 runs to 14 residues. Combining the CDR3 with reference TRBV5-1 and TRBJ2-1 gives the whole variable domain KAGVTQTPRYLIKTRGQQVTLSCSPISGHRSVSWYQQTPGQGLQFLFEYFSETQRNKGNFPGRFSGRQFSNSRSEMNVSTLELGDSALYLCASSLLPPYNEQFFGPGTRLTVL.

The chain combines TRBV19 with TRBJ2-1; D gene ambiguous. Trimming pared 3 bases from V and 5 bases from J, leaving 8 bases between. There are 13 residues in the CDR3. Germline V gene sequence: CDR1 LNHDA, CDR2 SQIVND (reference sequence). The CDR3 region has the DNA TGTGCCAGTAGTATTGGCAGAAACAATGAGCAGTTCTTC. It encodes CASSIGRNNEQFF.

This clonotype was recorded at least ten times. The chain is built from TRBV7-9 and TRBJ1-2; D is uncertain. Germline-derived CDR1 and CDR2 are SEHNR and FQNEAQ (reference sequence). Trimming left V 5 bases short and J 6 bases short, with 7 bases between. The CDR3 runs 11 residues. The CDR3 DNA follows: TGTGCCAGCAGCCGCAGAGATGGCTACACCTTC. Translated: CASSRRDGYTF. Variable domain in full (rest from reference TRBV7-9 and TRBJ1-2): DTGVSQNPRHKITKRGQNVTFRCDPISEHNRLYWYRQTLGQGPEFLTYFQNEAQLEKSRLLSDRFSAERPKGSFSTLEIQRTEQGDSAMYLCASSRRDGYTFGSGTRLTVV.

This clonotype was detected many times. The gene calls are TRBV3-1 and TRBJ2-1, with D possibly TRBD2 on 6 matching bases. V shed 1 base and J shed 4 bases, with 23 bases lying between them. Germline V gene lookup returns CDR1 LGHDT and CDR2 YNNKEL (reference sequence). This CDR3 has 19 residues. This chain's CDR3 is CASSQVAFLEGDPYNEQFF. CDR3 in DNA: TGTGCCAGCAGCCAAGTCGCCTTTCTGGAGGGCGACCCTTACAATGAGCAGTTCTTC.

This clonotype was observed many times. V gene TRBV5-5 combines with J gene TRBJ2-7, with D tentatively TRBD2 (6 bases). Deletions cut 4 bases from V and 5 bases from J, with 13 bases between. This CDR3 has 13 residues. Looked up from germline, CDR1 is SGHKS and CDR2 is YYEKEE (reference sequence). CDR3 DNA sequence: TGTGCCAGCAGCCGCTGGGGGGACCACGAGCAGTACTTC. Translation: CASSRWGDHEQYF.

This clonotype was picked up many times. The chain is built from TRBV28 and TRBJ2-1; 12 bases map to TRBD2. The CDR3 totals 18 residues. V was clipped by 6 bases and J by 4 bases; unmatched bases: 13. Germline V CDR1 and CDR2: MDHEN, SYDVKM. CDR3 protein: CASSPLTSSGRGYNEQFF. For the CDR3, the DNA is TGTGCCAGCAGCCCCCTGACATCTAGCGGGAGGGGTTACAATGAGCAGTTCTTC.

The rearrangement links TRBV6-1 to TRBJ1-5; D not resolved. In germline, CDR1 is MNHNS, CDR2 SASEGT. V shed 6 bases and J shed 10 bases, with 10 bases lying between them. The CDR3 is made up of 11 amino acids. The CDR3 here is CASSSIGPQHF. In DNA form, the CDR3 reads TGTGCCAGCAGCTCCATCGGTCCCCAGCATTTT.

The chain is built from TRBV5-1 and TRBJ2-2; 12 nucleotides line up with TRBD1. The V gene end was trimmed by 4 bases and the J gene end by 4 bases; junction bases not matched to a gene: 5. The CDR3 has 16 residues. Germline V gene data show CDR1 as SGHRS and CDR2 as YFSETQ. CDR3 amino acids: CASSMGQGAGTGELFF. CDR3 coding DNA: TGCGCCAGCAGCATGGGACAGGGGGCAGGCACCGGGGAGCTGTTTTTT.

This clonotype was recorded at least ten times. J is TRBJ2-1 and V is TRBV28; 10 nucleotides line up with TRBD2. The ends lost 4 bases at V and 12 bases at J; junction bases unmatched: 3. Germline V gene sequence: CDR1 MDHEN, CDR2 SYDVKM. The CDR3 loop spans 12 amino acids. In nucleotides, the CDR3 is TGTGCCAGCAGTTCACTAGCGGGACTGCAGTTCTTC. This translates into CASSSLAGLQFF.

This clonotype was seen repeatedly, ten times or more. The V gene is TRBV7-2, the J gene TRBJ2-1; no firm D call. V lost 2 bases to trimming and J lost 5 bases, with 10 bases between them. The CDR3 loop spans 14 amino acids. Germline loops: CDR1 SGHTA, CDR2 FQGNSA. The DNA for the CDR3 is TGTGCCAGCAGCTTAAGTCGGAGAGACAATGAGCAGTTCTTC. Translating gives CASSLSRRDNEQFF.

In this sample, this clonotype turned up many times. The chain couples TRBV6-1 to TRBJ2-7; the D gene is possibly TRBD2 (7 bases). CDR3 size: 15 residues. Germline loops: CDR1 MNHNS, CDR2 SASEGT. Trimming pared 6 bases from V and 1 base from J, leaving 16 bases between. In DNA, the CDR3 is TGTGCCAGCAGCCGACGGGGGGCAGGGTCCTACGAGCAGTACTTC. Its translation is CASSRRGAGSYEQYF.

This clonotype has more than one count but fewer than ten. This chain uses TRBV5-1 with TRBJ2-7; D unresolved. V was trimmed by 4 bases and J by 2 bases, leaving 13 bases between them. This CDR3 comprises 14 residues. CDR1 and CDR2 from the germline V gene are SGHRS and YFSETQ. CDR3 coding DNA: TGCGCCAGCAGCAAGGGAACAGTTACCTACGAGCAGTACTTC. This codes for CASSKGTVTYEQYF. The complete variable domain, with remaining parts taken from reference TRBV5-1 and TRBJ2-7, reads KAGVTQTPRYLIKTRGQQVTLSCSPISGHRSVSWYQQTPGQGLQFLFEYFSETQRNKGNFPGRFSGRQFSNSRSEMNVSTLELGDSALYLCASSKGTVTYEQYFGPGTRLTVT.

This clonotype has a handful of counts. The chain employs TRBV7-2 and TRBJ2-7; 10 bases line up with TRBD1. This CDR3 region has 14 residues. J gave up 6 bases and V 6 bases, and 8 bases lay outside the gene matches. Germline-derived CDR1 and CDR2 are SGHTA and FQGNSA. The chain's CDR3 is CASRRDRGKSEQYF. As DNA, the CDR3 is TGTGCCAGCAGGCGGGACAGGGGAAAGAGCGAGCAGTACTTC.

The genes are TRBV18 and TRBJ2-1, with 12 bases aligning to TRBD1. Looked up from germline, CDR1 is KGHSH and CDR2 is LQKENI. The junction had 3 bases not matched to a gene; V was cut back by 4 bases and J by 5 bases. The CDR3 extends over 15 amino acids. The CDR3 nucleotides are TGTGCCAGCTCACAGGGACAGGGGGCAAACAATGAGCAGTTCTTC. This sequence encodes CASSQGQGANNEQFF.

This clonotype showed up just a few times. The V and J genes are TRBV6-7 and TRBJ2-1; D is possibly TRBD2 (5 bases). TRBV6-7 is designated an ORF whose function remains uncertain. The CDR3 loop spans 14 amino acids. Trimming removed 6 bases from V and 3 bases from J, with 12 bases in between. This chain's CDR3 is CASRSFSDYNEQFF. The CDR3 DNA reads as TGTGCCAGCAGGTCGTTTAGCGACTACAATGAGCAGTTCTTC.

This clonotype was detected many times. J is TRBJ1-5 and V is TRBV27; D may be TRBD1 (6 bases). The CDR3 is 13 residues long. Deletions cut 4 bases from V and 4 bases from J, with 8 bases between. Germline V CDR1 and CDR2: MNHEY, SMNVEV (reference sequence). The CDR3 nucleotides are TGTGCCAGCAGTTATAGGGGGAATCAGCCCCAGCATTTT. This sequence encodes CASSYRGNQPQHF.

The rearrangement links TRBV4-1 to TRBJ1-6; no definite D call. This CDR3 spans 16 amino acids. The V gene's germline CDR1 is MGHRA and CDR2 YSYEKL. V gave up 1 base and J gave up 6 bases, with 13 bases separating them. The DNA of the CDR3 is TGCGCCAGCAGCCAAGTTTCCAGGACGGGTAATTCACCCCTCCACTTT. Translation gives CASSQVSRTGNSPLHF.

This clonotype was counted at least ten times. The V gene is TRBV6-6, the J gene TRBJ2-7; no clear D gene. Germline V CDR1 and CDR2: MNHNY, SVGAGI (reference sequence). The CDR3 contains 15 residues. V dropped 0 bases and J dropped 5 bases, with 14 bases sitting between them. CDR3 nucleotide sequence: TGTGCCAGCAGTTACTCGTGGGGTGTAGTGAACGAGCAGTACTTC. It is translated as CASSYSWGVVNEQYF.

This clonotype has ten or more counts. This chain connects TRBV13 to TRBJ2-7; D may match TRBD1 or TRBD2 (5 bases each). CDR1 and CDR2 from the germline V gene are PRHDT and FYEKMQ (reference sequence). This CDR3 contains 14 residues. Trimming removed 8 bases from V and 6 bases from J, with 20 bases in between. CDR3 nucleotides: TGTGCCAGCCAAACCGGGACCGGCTCGAGCGAGCAGTACTTC. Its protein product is CASQTGTGSSEQYF.

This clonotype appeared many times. This CDR3 reads CASSRTSGASDRSTDTQYF. CDR3 DNA: TGCGCCAGCAGCCGAACTAGCGGGGCTTCCGACCGGAGCACAGATACGCAGTATTTT. The genes are TRBV5-1 and TRBJ2-3; 10 nucleotides match TRBD2. Germline trimming cut 4 bases from V and 0 bases from J; bases unmatched to any gene: 14. This CDR3 region has 19 residues. CDR1 is SGHRS and CDR2 is YFSETQ in the germline V gene.

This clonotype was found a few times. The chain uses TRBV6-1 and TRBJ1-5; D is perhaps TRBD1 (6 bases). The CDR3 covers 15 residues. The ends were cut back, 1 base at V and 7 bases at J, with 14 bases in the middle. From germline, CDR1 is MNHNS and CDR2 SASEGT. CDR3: CASSEVGGAGQPQHF. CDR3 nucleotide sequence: TGTGCCAGCAGTGAAGTGGGGGGGGCCGGGCAGCCCCAGCATTTT.

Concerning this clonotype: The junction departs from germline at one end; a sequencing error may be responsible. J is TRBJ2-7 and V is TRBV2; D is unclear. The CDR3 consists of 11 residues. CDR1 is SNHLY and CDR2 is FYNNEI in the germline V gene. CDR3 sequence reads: CASHQNYGQYF. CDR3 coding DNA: TGTGCCAGTCATCAAAACTACGGGCAGTACTTC.

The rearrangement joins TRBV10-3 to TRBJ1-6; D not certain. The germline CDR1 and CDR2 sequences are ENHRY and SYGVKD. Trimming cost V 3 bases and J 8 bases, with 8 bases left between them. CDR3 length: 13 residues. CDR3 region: CAISDPLDSPLHF. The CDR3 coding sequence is TGTGCCATCAGTGATCCTCTTGATTCACCCCTCCACTTT.

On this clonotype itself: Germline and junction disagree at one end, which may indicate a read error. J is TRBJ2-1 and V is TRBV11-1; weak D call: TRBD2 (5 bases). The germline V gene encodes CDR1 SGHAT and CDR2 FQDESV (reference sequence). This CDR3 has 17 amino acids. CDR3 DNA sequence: TGCGCCAGCAGCCAAGGATATCTAGCAAGCTCCTACAATGAGCAGTTCTTC. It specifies CASSQGYLASSYNEQFF.

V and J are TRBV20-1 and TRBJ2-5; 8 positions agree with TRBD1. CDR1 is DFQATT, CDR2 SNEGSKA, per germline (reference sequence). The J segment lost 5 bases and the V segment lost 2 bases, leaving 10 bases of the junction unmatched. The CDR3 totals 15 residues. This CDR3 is CSARPLDRDLETQYF. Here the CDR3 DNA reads TGCAGTGCTAGACCGCTGGACAGGGATCTTGAGACCCAGTACTTC.

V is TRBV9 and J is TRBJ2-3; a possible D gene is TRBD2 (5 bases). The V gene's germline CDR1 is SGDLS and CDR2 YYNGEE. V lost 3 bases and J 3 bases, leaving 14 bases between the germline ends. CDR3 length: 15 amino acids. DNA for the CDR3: TGTGCCAGCAGCGGATTGGGTCTAGCAACAGATACGCAGTATTTT. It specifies CASSGLGLATDTQYF.

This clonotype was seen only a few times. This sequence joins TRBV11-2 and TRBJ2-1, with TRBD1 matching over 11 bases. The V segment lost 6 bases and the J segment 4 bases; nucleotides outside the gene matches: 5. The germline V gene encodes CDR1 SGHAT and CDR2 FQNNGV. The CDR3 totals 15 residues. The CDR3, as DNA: TGTGCCAGCAGACAGGGACAGGGGGTTTACAATGAGCAGTTCTTC. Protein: CASRQGQGVYNEQFF.

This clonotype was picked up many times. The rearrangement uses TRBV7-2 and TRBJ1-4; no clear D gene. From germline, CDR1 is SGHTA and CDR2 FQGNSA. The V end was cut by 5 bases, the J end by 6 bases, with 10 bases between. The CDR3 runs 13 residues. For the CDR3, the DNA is TGTGCCAGCAGCCCGACGGGCGATGAAAAACTGTTTTTT. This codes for CASSPTGDEKLFF.

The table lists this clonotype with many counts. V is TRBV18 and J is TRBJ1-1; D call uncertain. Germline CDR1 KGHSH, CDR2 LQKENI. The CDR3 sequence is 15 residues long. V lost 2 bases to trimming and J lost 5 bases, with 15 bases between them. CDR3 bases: TGTGCCAGCTCACCAAATACGGGGAGGAGTACTGAAGCTTTCTTT. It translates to CASSPNTGRSTEAFF.

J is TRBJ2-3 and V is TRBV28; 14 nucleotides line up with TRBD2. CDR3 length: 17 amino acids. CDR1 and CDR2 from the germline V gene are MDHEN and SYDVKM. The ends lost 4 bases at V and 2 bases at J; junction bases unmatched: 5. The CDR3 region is CASSSRLAGGLTDTQYF. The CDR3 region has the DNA TGTGCCAGCAGTTCCCGACTAGCGGGGGGGCTCACAGATACGCAGTATTTT.